Each of the 21 T cell receptor beta chains below was sequenced from the same sample in a study of long-term antiretroviral therapy in people with HIV. Runs used v3.0 of the immunoSEQ assay and were done at survey level. Sequenced by immunoSEQ multiplex PCR; TCRdb stores in-frame clones only, minus some. The sample consists of 28,000 or so clones, 80% to 90% of them appearing once. The specimen was unsorted PBMCs, collected 0.8 years before starting antiretroviral therapy. The receptors derive from a man between 18 and 35 years old with HIV.

The chain is built from TRBV19 and TRBJ1-4; 7 bases align to TRBD1. Per the germline V gene, CDR1 is LNHDA and CDR2 is SQIVND (reference sequence). The CDR3 length is 14 residues. The V gene end was trimmed by 1 base and the J gene end by 6 bases; junction bases not matched to a gene: 2. In DNA, the CDR3 is TGTGCCAGTAGTATAGCACAGGGGCATGAAAAACTGTTTTTT. Protein product: CASSIAQGHEKLFF.

This chain joins TRBV7-9 and TRBJ1-1, with TRBD1 identical over 8 bases. Germline V gives CDR1 SEHNR, CDR2 FQNEAQ (reference sequence). This CDR3 is built from 15 residues. With 5 bases clipped from V and 5 bases from J, the junction kept 10 bases outside the gene matches. The CDR3 DNA is TGTGCCAGCAGCGCCCGACAGGGGTTTCGGACTGAAGCTTTCTTT. It encodes CASSARQGFRTEAFF.

The rearrangement uses TRBV5-5 and TRBJ2-5, with 7 positions matching TRBD2. Germline values: CDR1 SGHKS, CDR2 YYEKEE (reference sequence). The length of the CDR3 is 16 residues. Trimming at V came to 6 bases and at J to 2 bases, leaving 13 bases not matched to a gene. CDR3 sequence reads: CASNTRVAGEQETQYF. The CDR3 DNA reads as TGTGCCAGCAACACGAGGGTAGCGGGCGAACAAGAGACCCAGTACTTC.

The genes are TRBV4-1 and TRBJ1-2, with D hard to call. Germline assignment: CDR1 MGHRA and CDR2 YSYEKL. Between the trimmed V and J ends, which lost 0 bases and 6 bases, there was a span of 11 bases. The CDR3 is 14 residues long. In DNA, the CDR3 is TGCGCCAGCAGCCAAGAAGAGGGTAGCGATGGCTACACCTTC. Its protein is CASSQEEGSDGYTF.

This clone was detected only once. The chain links TRBV7-8 to TRBJ2-1, with 7 positions matching TRBD2. In germline, CDR1 is SGHVS, CDR2 FQNEAQ. The CDR3 runs to 15 residues. V was pared by 5 bases and J by 5 bases, with 9 bases of the junction left unmatched. The DNA for the CDR3 is TGTGCCAGCAGCCCTTTGGGGGGGGTTGACAATGAGCAGTTCTTC. This codes for CASSPLGGVDNEQFF.

This chain connects TRBV7-8 to TRBJ2-3; perhaps TRBD2 as D (6 bases). Germline CDR1 SGHVS, CDR2 FQNEAQ. V shed 3 bases and J shed 7 bases, with 20 bases lying between them. This CDR3 contains 16 residues. The CDR3 DNA reads TGTGCCAGCAGCTTCCTACGGGAGTCGAAAAGGAATACGCAGTATTTT. Amino acid sequence: CASSFLRESKRNTQYF. The full variable domain, in which reference TRBV7-8 and TRBJ2-3 provide the parts outside the CDR3, is GAGVSQSPRYKVAKRGQDVALRCDPISGHVSLFWYQQALGQGPEFLTYFQNEAQLDKSGLPSDRFFAERPEGSVSTLKIQRTQQEDSAVYLCASSFLRESKRNTQYFGPGTRLTVL.

The chain couples TRBV6-1 to TRBJ2-1; tentative D call: TRBD1 (5 bases). Germline V lookup: CDR1 MNHNS, CDR2 SASEGT. The CDR3 sequence is 15 residues long. V was clipped by 3 bases and J by 0 bases, with 9 bases between them. In DNA form, the CDR3 reads TGTGCCAGCAGTGATCTGCAGGGCTCCTACAATGAGCAGTTCTTC. Translation: CASSDLQGSYNEQFF.

The rearrangement links TRBV19 to TRBJ1-3; D perhaps matches TRBD1 (6 bases). Between the trimmed V and J ends, which lost 10 bases and 2 bases, there was a span of 21 bases. The CDR3 is 16 amino acids. Germline V gives CDR1 LNHDA, CDR2 SQIVND (reference sequence). CDR3 DNA: TGTGCCACTGCGCATGGGGGGGCCGGGGCTGGAAACACCATATATTTT. Translated, it gives CATAHGGAGAGNTIYF.

The CDR3 loop reads CASSPREGTEAFF. The CDR3 nucleotides read TGTGCCAGCTCCCCTCGGGAGGGCACTGAAGCTTTCTTT. The chain carries TRBV18 and TRBJ1-1; D is undetermined. Germline V gene data show CDR1 as KGHSH and CDR2 as LQKENI. CDR3 length: 13 amino acids. V lost 6 bases, J lost 4 bases, and 12 bases lay in between.

This chain uses TRBV19 with TRBJ2-7; possibly TRBD1 or TRBD2 for D (6 bases each). The V gene lost 2 bases and the J gene lost 6 bases, with 20 bases spanning the gap. The germline V gene has CDR1 LNHDA and CDR2 SQIVND (reference sequence). The CDR3 runs to 16 residues. CDR3 protein: CASSIRRDTDTSEQYF. The DNA of the CDR3 is TGTGCCAGTAGTATAAGGCGGGACACCGATACTTCCGAGCAGTACTTC.

The chain is built from TRBV29-1 and TRBJ2-3; D could derive from TRBD1 or TRBD2 (5 bases each). The CDR3 runs 12 residues. Germline V gives CDR1 SQVTM, CDR2 ANQGSEA. V was cut by 5 bases and J by 2 bases, with 8 bases left in between. For the CDR3, the DNA is TGCAGCGTTTTGGGACCCACAGATACGCAGTATTTT. This gives the protein CSVLGPTDTQYF.

The chain combines TRBV5-6 with TRBJ2-7; no clear D. Trimming shortened V by 0 bases and J by 4 bases, and 5 bases separated the two germline ends. Germline V gives CDR1 SGHDT, CDR2 YYEEEE. The CDR3 spans 12 residues. In nucleotides, the CDR3 is TGTGCCAGCAGCTTGGTCGGTTACGAGCAGTACTTC. Protein product: CASSLVGYEQYF.

The V call is TRBV9, the J call TRBJ1-3; D remains unclear. The germline CDR1 and CDR2 sequences are SGDLS and YYNGEE. The germline V and J ends were trimmed by 0 bases and 2 bases, with 15 bases remaining between them. The CDR3 extends over 17 amino acids. Here the CDR3 DNA reads TGTGCCAGCAGCGTAGGAGGTGGGGTAAAGGCTGGAAACACCATATATTTT. Its translation: CASSVGGGVKAGNTIYF.

J is TRBJ2-7 and V is TRBV7-2; maybe TRBD2 (5 bases). Trimming pared 8 bases from V and 6 bases from J, leaving 23 bases between. The CDR3 totals 15 residues. Germline lookup yields CDR1 SGHTA and CDR2 FQGNSA. The CDR3 spells CASGLGRFLYSEQYF. The CDR3 DNA follows: TGTGCCAGCGGATTAGGGAGATTCTTATATAGCGAGCAGTACTTC.

The CDR3 DNA sequence: TGTGCCAGCTCGATCGGGACAGCTGGAAACACCATATATTTT. It translates to CASSIGTAGNTIYF. The chain links TRBV18 to TRBJ1-3, with 7 bases aligning to TRBD1. CDR1 and CDR2 (germline): KGHSH, LQKENI. CDR3 length: 14 amino acids. Trimming took 6 bases from V and 2 from J; bases not matched to a gene: 4.

This chain links TRBV7-8 with TRBJ1-3, with 8 bases identical to TRBD1. J gave up 4 bases and V 5 bases, and 4 bases lay outside the gene matches. CDR1 is SGHVS, CDR2 FQNEAQ, per germline. The CDR3 runs 14 residues. The CDR3 region is CASSPQGAGNTIYF. The CDR3, as DNA: TGTGCCAGCAGCCCGCAGGGGGCAGGAAACACCATATATTTT.

J is TRBJ2-5 and V is TRBV7-2; 11 bases are a match to TRBD1. Germline V CDR1 and CDR2: SGHTA, FQGNSA. Trimming cost V 6 bases and J 6 bases; bases outside gene matches: 9. The CDR3 sequence is 15 residues long. The CDR3 sequence: CASRPTGQGAKTQYF. The CDR3 coding sequence is TGTGCCAGCAGACCCACTGGACAGGGGGCAAAGACCCAGTACTTC.

The V gene is TRBV9, the J gene TRBJ2-3; 7 nucleotides align to TRBD2. Trimming took 4 bases from V and 0 from J; bases not matched to a gene: 2. The CDR3 is 14 amino acids. The germline CDR1 and CDR2 sequences are SGDLS and YYNGEE. The CDR3 region has the DNA TGTGCCAGCAGCCGGGGGGATAGCACAGATACGCAGTATTTT. This sequence encodes CASSRGDSTDTQYF.

V is TRBV7-2 and J is TRBJ2-5; 7 nucleotides agree with TRBD1. The CDR3 is 14 residues long. In germline, CDR1 is SGHTA, CDR2 FQGNSA. J was trimmed by 5 bases and V by 3 bases; bases with no gene match: 6. CDR3 amino acids: CASSLNRGRETQYF. The CDR3 DNA reads TGTGCCAGCAGCTTGAACAGGGGCAGGGAGACCCAGTACTTC.

The rearrangement uses TRBV6-6 and TRBJ2-1; D perhaps matches TRBD2 (6 bases). From germline, CDR1 is MNHNY and CDR2 SVGAGI (reference sequence). This CDR3 is 16 amino acids long. Trimming shortened V by 0 bases and J by 3 bases, and 12 bases separated the two germline ends. In DNA form, the CDR3 reads TGTGCCAGCAGTTACTCTTCGAGACTAGTCTACAATGAGCAGTTCTTC. It translates to CASSYSSRLVYNEQFF.

The chain employs TRBV27 and TRBJ2-7, with a weak D call TRBD2 (7 bases). Germline V gene sequence: CDR1 MNHEY, CDR2 SMNVEV (reference sequence). The CDR3 extends over 15 amino acids. Trimming removed 4 bases at V and 1 base at J, with 14 bases between. The CDR3 DNA follows: TGTGCCAGCAGTTCCCTGGGGGGGCTATCCTACGAGCAGTACTTC. Residues: CASSSLGGLSYEQYF.